The sequence of this T cell receptor beta chain was determined in a study of PD-L1 blockade in urothelial cancer. Study-level results: In blood at 3 weeks, tumor-associated clones expanded more among patients with durable benefit.

This sample's time point: pretreatment peripheral blood. CDR1 and CDR2 (germline): KGHSH, LQKENI. CDR3 length: 12 residues. Trimming stripped 8 bases from V and 4 bases from J, with 11 bases between. Sequencing used immunoSEQ multiplex PCR; TCRdb keeps in-frame clones, though not all of them. The table includes about 87,000 clones, 84% detected once. As to this clone: Its cognate antigen is unknown.

The sample here was PBMCs, taken around atezolizumab (anti-PD-L1) treatment. The chain recombines TRBV18 with TRBJ2-5; weak D call: TRBD1 (6 bases). This TCR came from a man between 60 and 75 years old with urothelial cancer. The chain's CDR3 is CASGGTAETQYF. CDR3 sequence (DNA): TGTGCCAGCGGGGGCACAGCAGAGACCCAGTACTTC.